The 22 T cell receptor beta chains below all came from one sample that was sequenced in a study of blood T cell repertoires in COVID-19. Clones were read by immunoSEQ multiplex PCR, and TCRdb kept only the in-frame ones, dropping some. The table lists hundreds of thousands of clones, roughly nine tenths of them singletons. Sequences were obtained from PBMCs or T cells enriched from blood (not recorded which). The receptors come from a man aged 30 to 45 who had recovered from COVID-19.

This clone was found a few times. This chain links TRBV28 with TRBJ1-3; perhaps TRBD1 as D (5 bases). CDR3 length: 14 amino acids. Trimming cost V 3 bases and J 2 bases, with 8 bases left between them. Germline V gene lookup returns CDR1 MDHEN and CDR2 SYDVKM. The CDR3 DNA is TGTGCCAGCAGTTTGGGGGGGACTGGAAACACCATATATTTT. This encodes CASSLGGTGNTIYF.

This clone appeared once. The chain uses TRBV12-3 or TRBV12-4 and TRBJ1-4; D may be TRBD1 (5 bases). The CDR3 covers 12 residues. V lost 6 bases, J lost 9 bases, and 11 bases lay in between. CDR3 sequence reads: CASRNQGQKLFF. CDR3 DNA sequence: TGTGCCAGCAGGAACCAGGGCCAAAAACTGTTTTTT.

This CDR3 reads CASSYFPGSYGYTF. The CDR3 coding sequence is TGTGCCAGCAGTTACTTTCCAGGGTCCTATGGCTACACCTTC. The chain links TRBV6-5 to TRBJ1-2; D might be TRBD1 (5 bases). CDR3 length: 14 amino acids. Per the germline V gene, CDR1 is MNHEY and CDR2 is SVGAGI. Trimming took off 1 base at V and 4 bases at J, with 10 bases between the two ends.

The J gene is TRBJ2-7, the V gene TRBV28; D remains unclear. Germline V gives CDR1 MDHEN, CDR2 SYDVKM. This CDR3 spans 13 amino acids. The V gene lost 7 bases and the J gene lost 0 bases, with 10 bases spanning the gap. The CDR3 region has the DNA TGTGCCAGCACTACCGCGATCTCCTACGAGCAGTACTTC. Translated: CASTTAISYEQYF.

The chain employs TRBV19 and TRBJ1-6; the D is unclear. The CDR3 sequence is 15 residues long. The V end lost 7 bases, the J end lost 8 bases, and 18 bases lay between the germline ends. Looked up from germline, CDR1 is LNHDA and CDR2 is SQIVND (reference sequence). CDR3 sequence (DNA): TGTGCCAGTAATAGCAACACTCAACGCGATTCACCCCTCCACTTT. This gives the protein CASNSNTQRDSPLHF. The full variable domain, completed using reference TRBV19 and TRBJ1-6, is DGGITQSPKYLFRKEGQNVTLSCEQNLNHDAMYWYRQDPGQGLRLIYYSQIVNDFQKGDIAEGYSVSREKKESFPLTVTSAQKNPTAFYLCASNSNTQRDSPLHFGNGTRLTVT.

With respect to this clone: At one boundary the junction diverges from the germline segment, which might be a read error. V gene TRBV28 combines with J gene TRBJ2-7, with 8 positions matching TRBD1. Germline loops: CDR1 MDHEN, CDR2 SYDVKM. This CDR3 comprises 15 residues. DNA for the CDR3: TGTGCCAGCAGTCCGGGACAGGTTTTATCGTTTTGGGGTATCTTC. Protein product: CASSPGQVLSFWGIF.

The chain couples TRBV28 to TRBJ1-5, with D possibly TRBD1 on 6 matching bases. The V end was cut by 6 bases, the J end by 6 bases, with 12 bases between. Germline V gives CDR1 MDHEN, CDR2 SYDVKM. The CDR3 is 13 amino acids. CDR3 region: CASSTTGIQPQHF. CDR3 in DNA: TGTGCCAGCAGCACCACAGGGATTCAGCCCCAGCATTTT.

This clone was seen just once. This chain connects TRBV10-3 to TRBJ1-1; 10 bases are shared with TRBD1. Germline-derived CDR1 and CDR2 are ENHRY and SYGVKD. This CDR3 has 14 residues. V gave up 11 bases and J gave up 3 bases; unmatched junction bases: 9. In nucleotides, the CDR3 is TGTGCCTCGAACGACAGGGGGCGGGACACTGAAGCTTTCTTT. Its translation is CASNDRGRDTEAFF.

This chain links TRBV28 with TRBJ2-7; 8 nucleotides match TRBD2. Germline V lookup: CDR1 MDHEN, CDR2 SYDVKM. The CDR3 runs to 15 residues. J gave up 4 bases and V 5 bases, and 10 bases lay outside the gene matches. The CDR3 reads CASSPTGTRTYEQYF. The DNA of the CDR3 is TGTGCCAGCAGTCCAACCGGGACTAGAACTTACGAGCAGTACTTC. The full variable domain, completed using reference TRBV28 and TRBJ2-7, is DVKVTQSSRYLVKRTGEKVFLECVQDMDHENMFWYRQDPGLGLRLIYFSYDVKMKEKGDIPEGYSVSREKKERFSLILESASTNQTSMYLCASSPTGTRTYEQYFGPGTRLTVT.

The V call is TRBV4-1, the J call TRBJ2-7; TRBD1 agrees at 9 bases. CDR1 is MGHRA, CDR2 YSYEKL, per germline. The CDR3 extends over 15 amino acids. The junction had 5 bases not matched to a gene; V was cut back by 2 bases and J by 3 bases. As DNA, the CDR3 is TGCGCCAGCAGCCAACCCGCGGGACAGGGCTACGAGCAGTACTTC. It is translated as CASSQPAGQGYEQYF.

The chain employs TRBV28 and TRBJ1-6; 7 positions agree with TRBD1. V was pared by 1 base and J by 7 bases, with 4 bases of the junction left unmatched. The CDR3 runs 15 residues. Germline V gene lookup returns CDR1 MDHEN and CDR2 SYDVKM. For the CDR3, the DNA is TGTGCCAGCAGTTTATATCAGGGGGGAAATTCACCCCTCCACTTT. It specifies CASSLYQGGNSPLHF.

The chain is built from TRBV6-5 and TRBJ1-1; no clear D gene. Germline V gene data show CDR1 as MNHEY and CDR2 as SVGAGI. V was clipped by 7 bases and J by 0 bases, with 6 bases between them. This CDR3 contains 12 residues. The CDR3 DNA reads TGTGCCAGCACCGGGGTGAACACTGAAGCTTTCTTT. It translates to CASTGVNTEAFF.

This clone has just a few counts. The chain recombines TRBV19 with TRBJ1-2; possible D gene TRBD1, 5 bases. The length of the CDR3 is 18 residues. Trimming took off 0 bases at V and 4 bases at J, with 21 bases between the two ends. The germline V gene has CDR1 LNHDA and CDR2 SQIVND (reference sequence). This CDR3 is CASSIDPTTAGPTYGYTF. The DNA of the CDR3 is TGTGCCAGTAGTATAGATCCCACCACGGCAGGGCCGACCTATGGCTACACCTTC.

The rearrangement joins TRBV5-6 to TRBJ1-5, with D uncertain. CDR1 and CDR2 from the germline V gene are SGHDT and YYEEEE. Trimming cost V 3 bases and J 0 bases, with 10 bases left between them. This CDR3 has 15 residues. The CDR3 loop is CASSSTPYSNQPQHF. DNA for the CDR3: TGTGCCAGCAGCTCAACACCATATAGCAATCAGCCCCAGCATTTT.

The chain links TRBV10-1 to TRBJ1-1, with D possibly TRBD1 on 6 matching bases. The CDR3 totals 19 residues. Deletions cut 6 bases from V and 1 base from J, with 27 bases between. CDR1 and CDR2 (germline): WNHNN, SYGVQD (reference sequence). CDR3 DNA: TGCGCCAGCAGCGATACCAGGGGAACTAAAAAGGCTGGGAACACTGAAGCTTTCTTT. Protein product: CASSDTRGTKKAGNTEAFF.

This clone was picked up one time. The J gene is TRBJ2-5, the V gene TRBV10-3; 11 positions agree with TRBD1. Per the germline V gene, CDR1 is ENHRY and CDR2 is SYGVKD. V trimming: 3 bases; J trimming: 5 bases; junction bases outside the gene matches: 11. This CDR3 comprises 17 residues. Here the CDR3 DNA reads TGTGCCATCAGTGATCCCGGACAGGGGGCCTATCAGGAGACCCAGTACTTC. This translates into CAISDPGQGAYQETQYF.

V and J are TRBV18 and TRBJ1-3, with a weak D call TRBD1 (6 bases). V was shortened by 3 bases and J by 0 bases, with 12 bases between the two germline ends. CDR1 is KGHSH and CDR2 is LQKENI in the germline V gene. There are 16 residues in the CDR3. The CDR3 sequence: CASSPFGQNSGNTIYF. The CDR3 bases are TGTGCCAGCTCACCTTTCGGACAGAACTCTGGAAACACCATATATTTT.

The chain combines TRBV3-1 (or the pseudogene TRBV3-2) with TRBJ2-7; D unresolved. From germline, CDR1 is LGHDT and CDR2 YNNKEL (reference sequence). V lost 0 bases, J lost 3 bases, and 9 bases lay in between. CDR3 length equals 14 residues. The CDR3 region has the DNA TGTGCCAGCAGCCAAGAGAACTCGCACTACGAGCAGTACTTC. It is translated as CASSQENSHYEQYF.

The rearrangement joins TRBV28 to TRBJ2-7, with a tentative D call TRBD2 (6 bases). The length of the CDR3 is 15 residues. V was shortened by 5 bases and J by 0 bases, with 14 bases between the two germline ends. Germline CDR1 MDHEN, CDR2 SYDVKM. CDR3 nucleotide sequence: TGTGCCAGCAGTCCCCCCCGGGACTCCTCCTACGAGCAGTACTTC. This translates into CASSPPRDSSYEQYF.

The chain carries TRBV5-1 and TRBJ2-7, with a possible D match to TRBD2 (6 bases). Trimming removed 5 bases from V and 2 bases from J, with 20 bases in between. Germline V CDR1 and CDR2: SGHRS, YFSETQ. This CDR3 region has 16 residues. CDR3 sequence (DNA): TGCGCCAGCAGTTACGATCCGGGGGTTTCCCCCTACGAGCAGTACTTC. This sequence encodes CASSYDPGVSPYEQYF.

This chain links TRBV28 with TRBJ2-1, with D perhaps TRBD1 (5 bases). CDR3 length: 14 amino acids. Germline-derived CDR1 and CDR2 are MDHEN and SYDVKM. Trimming pared 8 bases from V and 1 base from J, leaving 12 bases between. The DNA for the CDR3 is TGTGCCAGCGTGAAGGGGTCATCCTACAATGAGCAGTTCTTC. It codes for CASVKGSSYNEQFF.

The CDR3 here is CASSLLGLAGERKETQYF. CDR3 in DNA: TGTGCCAGCAGTTTACTGGGACTAGCGGGAGAGAGGAAAGAGACCCAGTACTTC. The gene calls are TRBV28 and TRBJ2-5, with 14 bases lining up with TRBD2. The CDR3 is made up of 18 amino acids. Germline values: CDR1 MDHEN, CDR2 SYDVKM. Losses at the gene ends were 2 bases for V and 3 bases for J; bases not matched to a gene: 8.